The source of this T cell receptor (beta chain) is a study of blood T cell repertoires in COVID-19 (TCRdb year 2020). In terms of the full investigation: The collaborator samples originated in the United States, Italy and Spain and spanned the acute and convalescent phases of COVID-19. The material from the prospective study consisted of cDNA or gDNA derived from T cells, B-cell-depleted T cells, or PBMCs. The dataset comprised deeply sampled blood TCRbeta repertoires from subjects exposed to, actively infected with, or recovered from COVID-19. The repertoires were released in a freely available public database intended as a resource for research on the immune response to SARS-CoV-2. The samples were drawn from two sources: the first 160 participants of the ongoing ImmuneRACE study, and some 1,300 subjects contributed by 6 global collaborators. Sample metadata almost always included a de-identified subject ID, COVID-19 status, age in years and sex. Where available, HLA class I and class II types were taken from metadata supplied by the sample provider and were not determined by assay-based typing. The investigation overall reported the following: The quantity of clinical and demographic metadata differed by source and by participant and was supplied without curation.

In Seattle, one collaborating source enrolled patients while the infection was active and tracked those patients longitudinally over the course of disease. Each collaborating institution followed its own protocols to collect whole blood in K2EDTA tubes. Collaborator samples were shipped for TCRbeta analysis as frozen whole blood, isolated PBMCs, or DNA extracted from either sample type. TCRbeta CDR3 regions were amplified from genomic DNA by means of the immunoSEQ Assay, a bias-controlled multiplex PCR. In the original analysis: The number of nucleated cells in each sample was estimated by amplification of reference gene primers within the assay. Sequence reads were collapsed and filtered to measure the absolute abundance of every unique TCRbeta CDR3 rearrangement. Productive Simpson clonality was computed per sample as the square root of Simpson's diversity index over productive rearrangements. TCRdb limited this immuneACCESS table to in-frame rearrangements with V and J called. A share of clones is missing; checked studies link under half to unresolved V genes, and the rest is unexplained. The DNA was the basis for D and trimming; V, J and clone size are from that table. The sample includes roughly 460,000 clones, with 70% to 90% observed a single time. 0.75% to 0.85% of the sample rests with the top ten.

V was cut back by 6 bases and J by 0 bases, leaving a gap of 12 bases between them. In the germline V gene, CDR1 corresponds to MNHEY and CDR2 to SVGAGI. Including the terminal cysteine and phenylalanine, the CDR3 comprises 15 residues. The only DNA kept is the CDR3, 45 bases in frame from the first base. A remark on this clone: The specificity of this receptor is unknown. No much larger clone exists at a distance of one base, and base qualities are not known.

The sequenced material came from peripheral blood. The sequence joins TRBV6-5 to TRBJ1-5; the D region possibly corresponds to TRBD1 (5 bases align). This TCR was recovered from a man aged 18 to 30 with COVID-19, enrolled during active disease. The DNA is TGTGCCAGCAGACCCGGGGGGAATAGCAATCAGCCCCAGCATTTT. This gives the protein CASRPGGNSNQPQHF.